This entry lists 24 T cell receptor beta chains sequenced from one sample in a study of T cells in Graves' hyperthyroidism and ophthalmopathy. RNA transcripts gave rise to amplified TCR beta CDR3 regions. HTBI primers were the set used in a first-round RT-PCR of the TCR CDR3. TCRdb independently ran MiXCR on the multiplex PCR reads; one entry per CDR3 protein. The repertoire has around 250,000 distinct CDR3 sequences, approximately 15% of them found once; the top ten carry about an eighth. The sequenced sample consisted of blood. The receptor set was obtained from a woman between 35 and 50 years old with Graves' hyperthyroidism that later progressed to Graves' ophthalmopathy.

This clonotype was counted at least ten times. The chain couples TRBV6-1 to TRBJ2-7, with unresolved D. This CDR3 is 14 amino acids long. CDR1 is MNHNS, CDR2 SASEGT, per germline. The V and J ends lost 8 bases and 0 bases respectively, with 14 bases between them. The CDR3 DNA reads TGTGCCAGCCGGACGGATCCTGCCTCCTACGAGCAGTACTTC. Encoded protein: CASRTDPASYEQYF.

There are many counts of this clonotype. This chain links TRBV28 with TRBJ1-2, with 9 nucleotides matching TRBD1. The V segment lost 7 bases and the J segment 8 bases; nucleotides outside the gene matches: 14. Germline loops: CDR1 MDHEN, CDR2 SYDVKM. The CDR3 is 15 residues long. The CDR3, as DNA: TGTGCCAGCACAATCAACAGGGGGCGCTCGGAAGGCTACACCTTC. Amino acid sequence: CASTINRGRSEGYTF.

This clonotype was recorded at least ten times. This chain joins TRBV20-1 and TRBJ2-7; TRBD2 aligns across 8 bases. The CDR3 runs 14 residues. V gave up 4 bases and J gave up 4 bases; unmatched junction bases: 9. CDR1 and CDR2 from the germline V gene are DFQATT and SNEGSKA (reference sequence). CDR3 loop: CSAIPREGLYEQYF. In DNA form, the CDR3 reads TGCAGTGCTATTCCCCGGGAGGGATTGTACGAGCAGTACTTC.

This clonotype was seen only once. A much larger clone lies a single base off, so this may be a read error. The V call is TRBV3-1, the J call TRBJ2-1; 8 bases are a match to TRBD2. The CDR3 sequence is 13 residues long. The germline gives CDR1 LGHDT, CDR2 YNNKEL (reference sequence). The CDR3: CASSRSSGNVQFF. The CDR3 DNA follows: TGTGCCAGCAGCCGAAGTAGCGGGAATGTGCAGTTCTTC.

There are many counts of this clonotype. The chain has TRBV3-1 and TRBJ2-7; the match to TRBD2 covers 8 bases. Per germline, CDR1 LGHDT and CDR2 YNNKEL (reference sequence). With V trimmed by 1 base and J by 3 bases, 2 bases remained unmatched. The CDR3 runs 14 residues. In DNA form, the CDR3 reads TGTGCCAGCAGCCAAGCAAGCGGGAGCTACGAGCAGTACTTC. This encodes CASSQASGSYEQYF.

The J gene is TRBJ2-3, the V gene TRBV7-9, with D maybe TRBD1 (7 bases). This CDR3 is built from 16 residues. With 5 bases removed from V and 1 base from J, the gap between germline ends came to 16 bases. Germline assignment: CDR1 SEHNR and CDR2 FQNEAQ (reference sequence). This CDR3 reads CASSAGQSLGTDTQYF. CDR3 nucleotide sequence: TGTGCCAGCAGCGCGGGACAGTCCCTAGGCACAGATACGCAGTATTTT.

This clonotype has more than one count but fewer than ten. The chain uses TRBV28 and TRBJ2-7; 7 bases align to TRBD2. Trimming at V came to 6 bases and at J to 3 bases, leaving 8 bases not matched to a gene. Germline loops: CDR1 MDHEN, CDR2 SYDVKM. This CDR3 comprises 14 residues. Here the CDR3 reads CASSQAASGYEQYF. The DNA for the CDR3 is TGTGCCAGCAGCCAAGCCGCTAGCGGCTACGAGCAGTACTTC. Drawing the rest from reference TRBV28 and TRBJ2-7, the complete variable domain is DVKVTQSSRYLVKRTGEKVFLECVQDMDHENMFWYRQDPGLGLRLIYFSYDVKMKEKGDIPEGYSVSREKKERFSLILESASTNQTSMYLCASSQAASGYEQYFGPGTRLTVT.

This clonotype came up many times. The V and J genes are TRBV12-3 or TRBV12-4 and TRBJ2-7; 14 nucleotides line up with TRBD2. J was trimmed by 2 bases and V by 5 bases; bases with no gene match: 5. The CDR3 sequence is 16 residues long. The CDR3 nucleotides read TGTGCCAGCAGTGGGGGACTAGCGGGAGTCACCTACGAGCAGTACTTC. Protein product: CASSGGLAGVTYEQYF.

Ten or more counts support this clonotype. The chain recombines TRBV2 with TRBJ2-3; no definite D call. CDR1 and CDR2 from the germline V gene are SNHLY and FYNNEI. The CDR3 length is 14 residues. The V end lost 7 bases, the J end lost 0 bases, and 11 bases lay between the germline ends. The CDR3 region is CASNRSPSTDTQYF. CDR3 bases: TGTGCCAGCAATCGGAGCCCGAGCACAGATACGCAGTATTTT.

As to this clonotype: At one end, the junction sequence differs from germline, possibly due to a read error. This chain joins TRBV7-7 and TRBJ2-1, with a possible D match to TRBD1 (5 bases). CDR3 length: 19 amino acids. CDR1 SSHAT and CDR2 FNYEAQ come from the germline V gene (reference sequence). CDR3 in amino acids: CASSPEAWTRSSHYNEQFF. The DNA for the CDR3 is TGTGCTAGCAGCCCCGAAGCCTGGACACGATCATCCCATTACAATGAGCAGTTCTTC.

In this sample, this clonotype turned up a few times. The chain joins TRBV12-3 or TRBV12-4 to TRBJ2-1; TRBD2 agrees at 7 bases. The J segment lost 8 bases and the V segment lost 3 bases, leaving 1 base of the junction unmatched. The CDR3 covers 12 residues. CDR3 nucleotide sequence: TGTGCCAGCAGTTTCCTAGCGGATGAGCAGTTCTTC. Amino acid sequence: CASSFLADEQFF.

The CDR3 DNA is TGTGCCAGCAGTTTGATGCTATACAATTACAATGAGCAGTTCTTC. It translates to CASSLMLYNYNEQFF. The J gene is TRBJ2-1, the V gene TRBV27; D gene ambiguous. The V gene's germline CDR1 is MNHEY and CDR2 SMNVEV (reference sequence). The V gene lost 3 bases and the J gene lost 4 bases, with 13 bases spanning the gap. The CDR3 is made up of 15 amino acids.

This clonotype was counted ten times or more. The CDR3 spells CASSVDPGARQPQHF. The CDR3 DNA reads as TGTGCCAGCAGCGTAGACCCCGGGGCCCGCCAGCCCCAGCATTTT. The genes are TRBV9 and TRBJ1-5, with D possibly matching TRBD1 (5 bases). Germline CDR1 is SGDLS and CDR2 is YYNGEE. Trimming stripped 0 bases from V and 7 bases from J, with 14 bases between. The CDR3 covers 15 residues.

Details on this clonotype: A much bigger clone sits one base away, suggesting this may be a read error. This sequence joins TRBV7-2 and TRBJ2-7; 13 positions match TRBD2. V gave up 5 bases and J gave up 4 bases; unmatched junction bases: 8. The CDR3 extends over 16 amino acids. Germline CDR1 reads SGHTA; CDR2 reads FQGNSA. CDR3 sequence (DNA): TGTACCAGCAGCCCTCGGACTAGCGGGAGATGGTACGAGCAGTACTTC. Encoded protein: CTSSPRTSGRWYEQYF.

This clonotype was observed at least ten times. V is TRBV11-1 and J is TRBJ2-1; 8 positions agree with TRBD2. The J segment lost 15 bases and the V segment lost 4 bases, leaving 11 bases of the junction unmatched. The germline CDR1 and CDR2 sequences are SGHAT and FQDESV (reference sequence). This CDR3 is 13 amino acids long. CDR3 sequence: CASSSQDIAGRFF. The CDR3 nucleotides read TGTGCCAGCAGCTCACAGGATATAGCGGGACGGTTCTTC. Complete variable domain (other parts from reference TRBV11-1 and TRBJ2-1): EAEVAQSPRYKITEKSQAVAFWCDPISGHATLYWYRQILGQGPELLVQFQDESVVDDSQLPKDRFSAERLKGVDSTLKIQPAELGDSAMYLCASSSQDIAGRFFGPGTRLTVL.

This clonotype was picked up many times. The chain links TRBV20-1 to TRBJ2-7; 9 bases align to TRBD2. V lost 0 bases to trimming and J lost 4 bases; unmatched junction nucleotides: 19. The CDR3 covers 19 residues. Germline assignment: CDR1 DFQATT and CDR2 SNEGSKA (reference sequence). The DNA for the CDR3 is TGCAGTGCTAGAGAAGGTAGCGGGAGTTACCACATCTCCTGGTACGAGCAGTACTTC. Translated: CSAREGSGSYHISWYEQYF.

Ten or more counts support this clonotype. The CDR3 spells CAWRGVAGDTDTQYF. CDR3 coding DNA: TGTGCCTGGCGAGGAGTAGCGGGAGACACAGATACGCAGTATTTT. The chain uses TRBV30 and TRBJ2-3; 9 bases align to TRBD2. The CDR3 totals 15 residues. CDR1 and CDR2 (germline): GTSNPN, SVGIG (reference sequence). Trimming cost V 5 bases and J 2 bases; bases outside gene matches: 8.

This clonotype has a count of ten or more. The rearrangement uses TRBV28 and TRBJ2-7; TRBD1 aligns across 8 bases. Per the germline V gene, CDR1 is MDHEN and CDR2 is SYDVKM. The J segment lost 0 bases and the V segment lost 2 bases, leaving 6 bases of the junction unmatched. The CDR3 covers 16 residues. The CDR3 bases are TGTGCCAGCAGTTTAACACACAGGGGGTCCTCCTACGAGCAGTACTTC. The encoded protein is CASSLTHRGSSYEQYF.

The J gene is TRBJ2-7, the V gene TRBV14, with D unclear. V was clipped by 0 bases and J by 3 bases, with 12 bases between them. The CDR3 is made up of 15 amino acids. Germline V gives CDR1 SGHDN, CDR2 FVKESK. This chain's CDR3 is CASSQDRGFLYEQYF. The DNA of the CDR3 is TGTGCCAGCAGCCAAGATCGAGGTTTCCTCTACGAGCAGTACTTC.

This clonotype was counted once. CDR3 residues: CASSYEREQFF. The DNA for the CDR3 is TGTGCCAGCAGTTATGAAAGGGAGCAGTTCTTC. The rearrangement uses TRBV6-2 or TRBV6-3 and TRBJ2-1; D unresolved. Trimming took off 3 bases at V and 10 bases at J, with 7 bases between the two ends. Germline CDR1 is MNHEY and CDR2 is SVGEGT. This CDR3 spans 11 amino acids.

This clonotype was recorded many times. The J gene is TRBJ1-2, the V gene TRBV24-1, with D hard to call. In germline, CDR1 is KGHDR, CDR2 SFDVKD. CDR3 size: 12 residues. V was pared by 2 bases and J by 8 bases, with 8 bases between. CDR3 DNA sequence: TGTGCCACCAGTGATTCACGGGGAGGCTACACCTTC. Translated, it gives CATSDSRGGYTF.

In this sample, this clonotype turned up many times. V is TRBV6-2 or TRBV6-3 and J is TRBJ1-1; D unresolved. The ends were cut back, 1 base at V and 0 bases at J, with 3 bases in the middle. CDR1 is MNHEY, CDR2 SVGEGT, per germline. CDR3 length equals 13 residues. The CDR3 here is CASSYLLNTEAFF. The CDR3 region has the DNA TGTGCCAGCAGTTACTTGCTGAACACTGAAGCTTTCTTT.

This clonotype was counted ten times or more. The junction shows a germline mismatch at one end, possibly a read error. J is TRBJ1-6 and V is TRBV20-1; D gene uncertain. The length of the CDR3 is 13 residues. Germline values: CDR1 DFQATT, CDR2 SNEGSKA (reference sequence). CDR3 residues: CGAREVSNSPLHF. For the CDR3, the DNA is TGCGGTGCTAGAGAGGTCTCAAATTCACCCCTCCACTTT.

In this sample, this clonotype turned up many times. V is TRBV7-9 and J is TRBJ1-3; 8 bases match TRBD1. The CDR3 is 16 amino acids. Trimming removed 4 bases from V and 0 bases from J; junction bases left unmatched: 5. Germline-derived CDR1 and CDR2 are SEHNR and FQNEAQ (reference sequence). The CDR3 nucleotides read TGTGCCAGCAGCTGGAGACAGGGGCCCTCTGGAAACACCATATATTTT. This codes for CASSWRQGPSGNTIYF.